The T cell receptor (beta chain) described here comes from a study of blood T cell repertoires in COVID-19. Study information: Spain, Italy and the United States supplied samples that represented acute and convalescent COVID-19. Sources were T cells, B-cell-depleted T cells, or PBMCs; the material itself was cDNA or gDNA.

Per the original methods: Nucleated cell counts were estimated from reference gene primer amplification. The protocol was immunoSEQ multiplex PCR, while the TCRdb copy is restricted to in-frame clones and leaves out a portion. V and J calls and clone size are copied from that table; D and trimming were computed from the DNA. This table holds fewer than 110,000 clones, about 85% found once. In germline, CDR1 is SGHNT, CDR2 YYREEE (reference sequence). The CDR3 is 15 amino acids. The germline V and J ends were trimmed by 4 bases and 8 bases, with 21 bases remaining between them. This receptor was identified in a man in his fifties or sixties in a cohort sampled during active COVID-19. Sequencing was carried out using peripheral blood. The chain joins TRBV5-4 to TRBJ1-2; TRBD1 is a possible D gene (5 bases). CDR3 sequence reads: CASSLAASGDGGYTF. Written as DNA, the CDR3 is TGTGCCAGCAGCCTAGCGGCGTCCGGGGACGGCGGCTACACCTTC.